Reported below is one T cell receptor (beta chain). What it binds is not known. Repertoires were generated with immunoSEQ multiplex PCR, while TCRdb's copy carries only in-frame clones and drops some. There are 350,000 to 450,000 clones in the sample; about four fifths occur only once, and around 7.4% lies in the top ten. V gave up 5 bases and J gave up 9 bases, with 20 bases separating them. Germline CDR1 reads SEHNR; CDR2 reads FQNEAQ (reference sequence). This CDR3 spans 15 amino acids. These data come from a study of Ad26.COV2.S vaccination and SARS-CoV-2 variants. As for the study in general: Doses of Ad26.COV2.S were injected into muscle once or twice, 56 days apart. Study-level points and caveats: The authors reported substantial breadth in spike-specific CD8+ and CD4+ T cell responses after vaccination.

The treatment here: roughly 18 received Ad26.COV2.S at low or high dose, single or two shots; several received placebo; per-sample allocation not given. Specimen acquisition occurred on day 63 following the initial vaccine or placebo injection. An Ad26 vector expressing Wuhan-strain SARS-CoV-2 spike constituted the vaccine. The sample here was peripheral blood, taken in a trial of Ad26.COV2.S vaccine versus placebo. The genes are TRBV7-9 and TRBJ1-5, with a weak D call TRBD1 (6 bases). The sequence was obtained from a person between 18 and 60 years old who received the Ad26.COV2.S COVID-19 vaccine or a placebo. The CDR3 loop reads CASSPTGSPNTPQHF. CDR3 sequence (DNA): TGTGCCAGCAGCCCAACAGGGTCCCCTAATACGCCCCAGCATTTT.